The entry below gives a single T cell receptor beta chain sequence along with its context. The sample comes from a study of T cells in Graves' hyperthyroidism and ophthalmopathy. The germline V gene encodes CDR1 SGDLS and CDR2 YYNGEE. This CDR3 region has 16 residues. V lost 4 bases to trimming and J lost 0 bases; unmatched junction nucleotides: 7. Amplification targeted TCR beta CDR3 regions from RNA transcripts. TCR CDR3 underwent first-round RT-PCR with the HTBI primer set. A single record per CDR3 protein comes from TCRdb applying MiXCR to the multiplex PCR reads. The sample includes approximately 380,000 distinct CDR3 sequences, over 11% of them seen just once.

Sample: blood. This TCR derives from a man between 50 and 59 years old with Graves' ophthalmopathy. The chain links TRBV9 to TRBJ2-3, with TRBD2 identical over 8 bases. CDR3 coding DNA: TGTGCCAGCAGCCCAGGGCCTAGCGGGAGCACAGATACGCAGTATTTT. Protein sequence: CASSPGPSGSTDTQYF. Variable domain in full (rest from reference TRBV9 and TRBJ2-3): DSGVTQTPKHLITATGQRVTLRCSPRSGDLSVYWYQQSLDQGLQFLIQYYNGEERAKGNILERFSAQQFPDLHSELNLSSLELGDSALYFCASSPGPSGSTDTQYFGPGTRLTVL.